The 17 T cell receptor beta chains below were found in one sample sequenced in a study of Tregs in tolerant kidney transplant recipients. This table comes from immunoSEQ multiplex PCR, and its TCRdb copy is limited to in-frame clones, with some not included. The sample holds about 15,000 clones, about four fifths seen once. The specimen comprised Tregs from blood, sampled before the transplant. Receptors originate from a human donor who received a combined kidney and bone marrow transplant.

The V call is TRBV6-1, the J call TRBJ2-7; 7 nucleotides agree with TRBD1. Losses at the gene ends were 5 bases for V and 3 bases for J; bases not matched to a gene: 10. The CDR3 totals 15 residues. The germline CDR1 and CDR2 sequences are MNHNS and SASEGT. The CDR3 spells CASSRHDRDYYEQYF. The CDR3 DNA follows: TGTGCCAGCAGTAGACACGACAGGGATTACTACGAGCAGTACTTC.

The J gene is TRBJ2-7, the V gene TRBV7-2; TRBD2 matches 9 bases. Unmatched junction bases numbered 9, after V lost 3 bases and J lost 0 bases. This CDR3 region has 17 residues. Germline CDR1 reads SGHTA; CDR2 reads FQGNSA. In nucleotides, the CDR3 is TGTGCCAGCAGCTTGTATGTATCTAGCGGGACCTCCTACGAGCAGTACTTC. This translates into CASSLYVSSGTSYEQYF. The full variable domain, in which reference TRBV7-2 and TRBJ2-7 provide the parts outside the CDR3, is GAGVSQSPSNKVTEKGKDVELRCDPISGHTALYWYRQSLGQGLEFLIYFQGNSAPDKSGLPSDRFSAERTGGSVSTLTIQRTQQEDSAVYLCASSLYVSSGTSYEQYFGPGTRLTVT.

The DNA of the CDR3 is TGCGCCAGCAGCTCGGAGGGACTCTATGAGCAGTTCTTC. This translates into CASSSEGLYEQFF. V usage is TRBV5-1 and J usage is TRBJ2-1, with D possibly being TRBD2 (6 bases). V lost 3 bases to trimming and J lost 8 bases, with 12 bases between them. Germline V gene lookup returns CDR1 SGHRS and CDR2 YFSETQ. This CDR3 contains 13 residues. The full variable domain, rest sourced from reference TRBV5-1 and TRBJ2-1, is KAGVTQTPRYLIKTRGQQVTLSCSPISGHRSVSWYQQTPGQGLQFLFEYFSETQRNKGNFPGRFSGRQFSNSRSEMNVSTLELGDSALYLCASSSEGLYEQFFGPGTRLTVL.

This clone was picked up a small number of times. The chain couples TRBV19 to TRBJ1-2; 10 bases fit TRBD1. J lost 5 bases, V lost 4 bases, and 1 base had no gene match. Germline-derived CDR1 and CDR2 are LNHDA and SQIVND (reference sequence). The CDR3 is 13 residues long. The CDR3 is CASSKDRGYGYTF. CDR3 in DNA: TGTGCCAGTAGTAAGGACAGGGGGTATGGCTACACCTTC.

The gene calls are TRBV7-9 and TRBJ2-4, with 10 bases fitting TRBD1. Losses at the gene ends were 5 bases for V and 1 base for J; bases not matched to a gene: 8. The germline V gene encodes CDR1 SEHNR and CDR2 FQNEAQ (reference sequence). The CDR3 has 17 residues. CDR3 residues: CASSPGGTGAAKNIQYF. The CDR3 DNA sequence: TGTGCCAGCAGCCCCGGGGGGACAGGGGCGGCCAAAAACATTCAGTACTTC.

Only one count was recorded for this clone. The chain recombines TRBV7-2 with TRBJ1-6; 10 bases are shared with TRBD1. Trimming cost V 4 bases and J 7 bases; bases outside gene matches: 7. CDR3 length equals 16 residues. CDR1 and CDR2 from the germline V gene are SGHTA and FQGNSA. Here the CDR3 DNA reads TGTGCCAGCAGCTCCGACCGGGGACAGGGGAATTCACCCCTCCACTTT. This sequence encodes CASSSDRGQGNSPLHF.

V usage is TRBV6-5 and J usage is TRBJ2-5; a possible D gene is TRBD2 (7 bases). CDR1 MNHEY and CDR2 SVGAGI come from the germline V gene. This CDR3 spans 14 amino acids. The V and J ends lost 5 bases and 5 bases respectively, with 15 bases between them. For the CDR3, the DNA is TGTGCCAGCAGTCCAAGGGGGGGGAGGGAGACCCAGTACTTC. Protein: CASSPRGGRETQYF.

The chain uses TRBV19 and TRBJ2-3; D is unclear. V was clipped by 3 bases and J by 3 bases, with 10 bases between them. CDR1 is LNHDA, CDR2 SQIVND, per germline (reference sequence). There are 14 residues in the CDR3. The DNA of the CDR3 is TGTGCCAGTAGTATTACAGAGCAAACAGATACGCAGTATTTT. Protein product: CASSITEQTDTQYF.

This chain links TRBV14 with TRBJ1-1; D remains ambiguous. The CDR3 length is 17 residues. V was clipped by 2 bases and J by 0 bases, with 16 bases between them. Per the germline V gene, CDR1 is SGHDN and CDR2 is FVKESK. In DNA, the CDR3 is TGTGCCAGCAGCCAACGAAGAGGAGGGTCGGTGAACACTGAAGCTTTCTTT. Protein sequence: CASSQRRGGSVNTEAFF.

The CDR3 here is CSVGVFYGYTF. DNA for the CDR3: TGCAGCGTTGGCGTTTTCTATGGCTACACCTTC. This sequence joins TRBV29-1 and TRBJ1-2, with unresolved D. The germline V gene encodes CDR1 SQVTM and CDR2 ANQGSEA. V was pared by 4 bases and J by 4 bases, with 7 bases between. This CDR3 has 11 amino acids.

The V and J genes are TRBV2 and TRBJ1-6, with D possibly TRBD1 on 6 matching bases. Trimming shortened V by 7 bases and J by 0 bases, and 13 bases separated the two germline ends. The length of the CDR3 is 16 residues. Per the germline V gene, CDR1 is SNHLY and CDR2 is FYNNEI. CDR3: CASTRQGSSYNSPLHF. CDR3 coding DNA: TGTGCCAGCACGAGGCAGGGGAGCTCCTATAATTCACCCCTCCACTTT.

Only a few counts were recorded for this clone. V and J are TRBV6-9 and TRBJ2-7; 9 nucleotides match TRBD2. There are 16 residues in the CDR3. The germline V gene encodes CDR1 MNHGY and CDR2 SVAAGI. J was trimmed by 5 bases and V by 0 bases; bases with no gene match: 8. The CDR3 region is CASSYSWTSVRNEQYF. The CDR3 DNA is TGTGCCAGCAGTTATTCTTGGACTAGCGTGAGGAACGAGCAGTACTTC.

The genes are TRBV5-4 and TRBJ2-3, with 9 bases aligning to TRBD2. J was trimmed by 4 bases and V by 2 bases; bases with no gene match: 5. The CDR3 has 15 amino acids. The germline V gene has CDR1 SGHNT and CDR2 YYREEE (reference sequence). The CDR3 here is CASSFGGRASDTQYF. As DNA, the CDR3 is TGTGCCAGCAGCTTTGGCGGGAGGGCCTCAGATACGCAGTATTTT.

V usage is TRBV30 and J usage is TRBJ1-5; D is possibly TRBD1 (5 bases). The CDR3 is 12 residues long. Deletions cut 0 bases from V and 7 bases from J, with 7 bases between. In germline, CDR1 is GTSNPN, CDR2 SVGIG (reference sequence). The CDR3: CAWSVRQQPQHF. The CDR3 region has the DNA TGTGCCTGGAGTGTGCGACAGCAGCCCCAGCATTTT.

CDR3 sequence: CASSLRDGREKLFF. The CDR3 DNA sequence: TGTGCCAGCAGTCTCCGGGACGGGAGGGAAAAACTGTTTTTT. V usage is TRBV6-1 and J usage is TRBJ1-4, with D maybe TRBD1 (5 bases). Trimming pared 5 bases from V and 8 bases from J, leaving 15 bases between. There are 14 residues in the CDR3. CDR1 is MNHNS and CDR2 is SASEGT in the germline V gene.

J is TRBJ2-2 and V is TRBV4-1; D perhaps matches TRBD2 (5 bases). The germline V gene has CDR1 MGHRA and CDR2 YSYEKL. The CDR3 contains 18 residues. V was trimmed by 0 bases and J by 6 bases, leaving 20 bases between them. The CDR3 coding sequence is TGCGCCAGCAGCCAAGATCGGATTCGCGCCCAAGCGGCCGGGGAGCTGTTTTTT. As protein: CASSQDRIRAQAAGELFF.

This rearrangement joins TRBV5-1 to TRBJ2-3; D ambiguous. The length of the CDR3 is 17 residues. Germline V lookup: CDR1 SGHRS, CDR2 YFSETQ. V was shortened by 0 bases and J by 3 bases, with 17 bases between the two germline ends. The CDR3 coding sequence is TGCGCCAGCAGCTTGGCGGTATCTAAACGCCGAACAGATACGCAGTATTTT. Translated, it gives CASSLAVSKRRTDTQYF.